Shown below are 8 T cell receptor beta chains from a single sample sequenced in a study of human T cells and chemical hapten exposure. TCRdb reprocessed the RACE reads with MiXCR, giving one entry per CDR3 protein. Of 100,000 to 150,000 distinct CDR3 sequences in the sample, approximately 15% are singletons; the top ten hold around 2.7%. The time point is: pre-sensitization, week 0. As for treatment: therapeutic diphenylcyclopropenone sensitization with weekly scalp DPC. Sample: whole blood, taken in connection with sensitization to the hapten diphenylcyclopropenone (DPC). The receptors were sampled from a woman between 18 and 30 years old with alopecia areata. Some clones in this sample may be carry-over from other donors' samples.

This sequence joins TRBV12-3 or TRBV12-4 and TRBJ1-6; D gene uncertain. Deletions cut 5 bases from V and 16 bases from J, with 27 bases between. The CDR3 is made up of 16 amino acids. DNA of the CDR3: TGTGCCAGCAGTCTCCGTCCACCGGGCCCCGAGGTAAAACTCCACTTT. It codes for CASSLRPPGPEVKLHF.

The CDR3 nucleotides read TGTGCCAGCAGCTTTGAGGTCCAGGGAAACACCGGGGAGCTGTTTTTT. It yields the protein CASSFEVQGNTGELFF. The V gene is TRBV11-3, the J gene TRBJ2-2, with D maybe TRBD1 (5 bases). Germline V gene lookup returns CDR1 SGHNT and CDR2 YENEEA. The CDR3 loop spans 16 amino acids. The V end was cut by 3 bases, the J end by 2 bases, with 13 bases between.

This clonotype was recorded many times. This rearrangement joins TRBV29-1 to TRBJ2-5; TRBD2 aligns across 9 bases. J lost 1 base, V lost 6 bases, and 0 bases had no gene match. The CDR3 extends over 12 amino acids. From germline, CDR1 is SQVTM and CDR2 ANQGSEA. CDR3 region: CSVGLAQETQYF. The CDR3 coding sequence is TGCAGCGTGGGACTAGCCCAAGAGACCCAGTACTTC. Full variable domain (outside the CDR3, taken from reference TRBV29-1 and TRBJ2-5): SAVISQKPSRDICQRGTSLTIQCQVDSQVTMMFWYRQQPGQSLTLIATANQGSEATYESGFVIDKFPISRPNLTFSTLTVSNMSPEDSSIYLCSVGLAQETQYFGPGTRLLVL.

This clonotype was recorded many times. This chain links TRBV25-1 with TRBJ2-3; the match to TRBD1 covers 11 bases. Germline CDR1 reads MGHDK; CDR2 reads SYGVNS. The CDR3 has 15 residues. V was clipped by 5 bases and J by 5 bases; unmatched bases: 6. The CDR3 here is CASSLGTGGVDTQYF. The CDR3 DNA sequence: TGTGCCAGCAGTCTCGGGACAGGGGGAGTAGATACGCAGTATTTT.

In DNA, the CDR3 is TGTGCCAGCAGCGTCGGGAGGGGCCCTTCGAAGGAGCAGTTCTTC. It is translated as CASSVGRGPSKEQFF. The chain links TRBV5-4 to TRBJ2-1, with 8 bases matching TRBD2. The CDR3 length is 15 residues. In germline, CDR1 is SGHNT, CDR2 YYREEE (reference sequence). Unmatched junction bases numbered 13, after V lost 4 bases and J lost 10 bases.

The rearrangement uses TRBV20-1 and TRBJ2-7, with 9 bases matching TRBD2. CDR3 size: 14 residues. Germline values: CDR1 DFQATT, CDR2 SNEGSKA (reference sequence). Losses at the gene ends were 5 bases for V and 1 base for J; bases not matched to a gene: 6. Here the CDR3 reads CSAGGAGGSYEQYF. Here the CDR3 DNA reads TGCAGTGCTGGGGGAGCGGGGGGATCCTACGAGCAGTACTTC.

This chain connects TRBV18 to TRBJ1-1; 7 nucleotides line up with TRBD1. The CDR3 contains 14 residues. Germline assignment: CDR1 KGHSH and CDR2 LQKENI. Losses at the gene ends were 3 bases for V and 2 bases for J; bases not matched to a gene: 3. The chain's CDR3 is CASSPGQFNTEAFF. CDR3 coding DNA: TGTGCCAGCTCACCGGGACAGTTTAACACTGAAGCTTTCTTT.

J is TRBJ1-6 and V is TRBV20-1; the D gene is possibly TRBD1 (6 bases). Germline lookup yields CDR1 DFQATT and CDR2 SNEGSKA (reference sequence). The V end lost 2 bases, the J end lost 0 bases, and 11 bases lay between the germline ends. The CDR3 extends over 16 amino acids. Here the CDR3 reads CSARIGGSSYNSPLHF. The CDR3 DNA reads TGCAGTGCTAGAATAGGGGGGAGCTCCTATAATTCACCCCTCCACTTT.